These 12 T cell receptor beta chains originate from one sample sequenced in a study of blood T cell repertoires in COVID-19. Repertoires were generated with immunoSEQ multiplex PCR, while TCRdb's copy carries only in-frame clones and drops some. The data contain about 210,000 clones, about 87% of them singletons. Sequencing input: peripheral blood. Receptors originate from a man in his sixties or seventies with acute or convalescent COVID-19.

This clone was detected once. The rearrangement links TRBV7-2 to TRBJ2-1, with 11 bases lining up with TRBD1. CDR3 size: 17 residues. With V trimmed by 2 bases and J by 2 bases, 5 bases remained unmatched. CDR1 SGHTA and CDR2 FQGNSA come from the germline V gene. CDR3 in DNA: TGTGCCAGCAGCTTACAGGGACAGGGGGTCACCTACAATGAGCAGTTCTTC. This encodes CASSLQGQGVTYNEQFF.

The chain links TRBV27 to TRBJ2-1; 10 bases are a match to TRBD2. CDR3 size: 22 residues. J gave up 8 bases and V 6 bases, and 31 bases lay outside the gene matches. Germline CDR1 and CDR2: MNHEY and SMNVEV (reference sequence). CDR3 region: CASSPNLNYRLAGEETWHEQFF. As DNA, the CDR3 is TGTGCCAGCAGCCCCAACCTTAACTACCGGCTAGCGGGAGAAGAAACTTGGCATGAGCAGTTCTTC.

The chain couples TRBV25-1 to TRBJ2-7, with TRBD2 identical over 8 bases. V lost 8 bases to trimming and J lost 5 bases; unmatched junction nucleotides: 8. Germline lookup yields CDR1 MGHDK and CDR2 SYGVNS. This CDR3 contains 13 residues. The CDR3 region is CASLGGRFHEQYF. CDR3 in DNA: TGTGCCAGCCTTGGCGGGAGGTTCCACGAGCAGTACTTC.

The CDR3: CASSFGVFGNTIYF. DNA of the CDR3: TGTGCCAGCAGTTTCGGGGTGTTTGGAAACACCATATATTTT. J is TRBJ1-3 and V is TRBV27; D remains unclear. The V and J ends lost 3 bases and 3 bases respectively, with 9 bases between them. This CDR3 spans 14 amino acids. The germline V gene has CDR1 MNHEY and CDR2 SMNVEV (reference sequence).

The rearrangement joins TRBV5-1 to TRBJ2-1; D is uncertain. There are 15 residues in the CDR3. V was trimmed by 2 bases and J by 2 bases, leaving 11 bases between them. Germline V gene lookup returns CDR1 SGHRS and CDR2 YFSETQ. The chain's CDR3 is CASSFDSEAYNEQFF. The CDR3 DNA reads TGCGCCAGCAGCTTCGACTCAGAGGCCTACAATGAGCAGTTCTTC.

This sequence joins TRBV5-1 and TRBJ2-2, with unresolved D. The CDR3 has 14 amino acids. The V gene lost 6 bases and the J gene lost 1 base, with 10 bases spanning the gap. The germline V gene encodes CDR1 SGHRS and CDR2 YFSETQ. Written as DNA, the CDR3 is TGCGCCAGCATCGACCGACTGAACACCGGGGAGCTGTTTTTT. Amino acid sequence: CASIDRLNTGELFF.

V gene TRBV11-2 combines with J gene TRBJ2-2; 10 nucleotides match TRBD2. CDR1 and CDR2 (germline): SGHAT, FQNNGV. J gave up 3 bases and V 4 bases, and 2 bases lay outside the gene matches. The CDR3 contains 15 residues. The CDR3 region is CASSSGLADTGELFF. For the CDR3, the DNA is TGTGCCAGCAGCTCCGGACTAGCGGACACCGGGGAGCTGTTTTTT.

The J gene is TRBJ1-4, the V gene TRBV6-6; 8 nucleotides match TRBD1. This CDR3 is built from 16 residues. Germline V lookup: CDR1 MNHNY, CDR2 SVGAGI (reference sequence). V dropped 6 bases and J dropped 3; count of bases not matched to a gene: 9. CDR3: CASSRLGQGSNEKLFF. The CDR3, as DNA: TGTGCCAGCAGCCGACTCGGACAGGGATCTAATGAAAAACTGTTTTTT.

Regarding this clone: The junction does not match germline at one end; this may be a read error. The genes are TRBV19 and TRBJ2-5, with D unclear. Germline V gene lookup returns CDR1 LNHDA and CDR2 SQIVND (reference sequence). This CDR3 spans 12 amino acids. The CDR3 DNA reads as TGTGCCAGTAGCGCCAACCAGGAGACCCAGTACTTC. Translating gives CASSANQETQYF.

This clone came up a few times. CDR3 loop: CASSPTGGVAGAFF. In nucleotides, the CDR3 is TGTGCCAGCAGCCCCACAGGGGGCGTAGCTGGAGCTTTCTTT. This rearrangement joins TRBV7-2 to TRBJ1-1; 9 bases are shared with TRBD1. This CDR3 has 14 residues. With V trimmed by 5 bases and J by 10 bases, 11 bases remained unmatched. In germline, CDR1 is SGHTA, CDR2 FQGNSA.

This chain joins TRBV7-3 and TRBJ2-5; TRBD2 matches at 11 bases. CDR3 length equals 14 residues. J lost 3 bases, V lost 3 bases, and 0 bases had no gene match. CDR1 is SGHTA and CDR2 is FQGTGA in the germline V gene. The CDR3 reads CASSFSGREETQYF. The CDR3 DNA sequence: TGTGCCAGCAGCTTTAGCGGGAGGGAAGAGACCCAGTACTTC.

J is TRBJ2-1 and V is TRBV5-1; TRBD2 agrees at 12 bases. The CDR3 spans 17 residues. The V gene end was trimmed by 0 bases and the J gene end by 0 bases; junction bases not matched to a gene: 1. Germline values: CDR1 SGHRS, CDR2 YFSETQ. CDR3 loop: CASSLETSGSSYNEQFF. CDR3 sequence (DNA): TGCGCCAGCAGCTTGGAGACTAGCGGGAGCTCCTACAATGAGCAGTTCTTC.